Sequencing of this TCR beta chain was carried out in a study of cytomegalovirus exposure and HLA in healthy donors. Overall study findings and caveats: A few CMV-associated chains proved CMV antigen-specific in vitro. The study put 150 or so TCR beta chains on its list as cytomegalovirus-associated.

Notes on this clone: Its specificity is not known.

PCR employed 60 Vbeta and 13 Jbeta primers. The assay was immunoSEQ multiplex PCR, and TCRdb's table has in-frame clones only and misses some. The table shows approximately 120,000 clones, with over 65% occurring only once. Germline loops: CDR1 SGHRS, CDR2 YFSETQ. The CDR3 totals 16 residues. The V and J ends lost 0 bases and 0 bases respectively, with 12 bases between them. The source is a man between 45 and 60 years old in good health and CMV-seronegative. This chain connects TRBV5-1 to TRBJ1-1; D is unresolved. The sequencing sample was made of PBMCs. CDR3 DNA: TGCGCCAGCAGCTTGGGTGTCACAGCTATGAACACTGAAGCTTTCTTT. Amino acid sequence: CASSLGVTAMNTEAFF.